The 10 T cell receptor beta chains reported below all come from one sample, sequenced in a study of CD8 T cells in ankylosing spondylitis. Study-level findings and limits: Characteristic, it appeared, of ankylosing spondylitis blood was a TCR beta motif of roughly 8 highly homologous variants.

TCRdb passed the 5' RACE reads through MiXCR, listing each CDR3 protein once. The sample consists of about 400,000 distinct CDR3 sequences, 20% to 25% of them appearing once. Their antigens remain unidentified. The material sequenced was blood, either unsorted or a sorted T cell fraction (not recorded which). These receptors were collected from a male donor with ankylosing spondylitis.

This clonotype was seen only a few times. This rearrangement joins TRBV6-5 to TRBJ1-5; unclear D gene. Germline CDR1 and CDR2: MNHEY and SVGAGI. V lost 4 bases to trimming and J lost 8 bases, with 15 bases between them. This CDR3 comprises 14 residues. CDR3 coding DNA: TGTGCCAGCAGTTTCCGACTCAGCCATAAGCCCCAGCATTTT. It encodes CASSFRLSHKPQHF.

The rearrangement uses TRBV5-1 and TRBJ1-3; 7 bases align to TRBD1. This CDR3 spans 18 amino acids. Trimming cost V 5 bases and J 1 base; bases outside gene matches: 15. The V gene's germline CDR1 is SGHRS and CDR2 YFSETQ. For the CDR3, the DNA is TGCGCCAGCAGTATAAGCCCTGGACAGGAGCTTTCTGGAAACACCATATATTTT. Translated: CASSISPGQELSGNTIYF.

CDR3 sequence (DNA): TGCGCCAGCAGCTTCTTGACTAGCGGGAGATACGAGCAGTACTTC. This translates into CASSFLTSGRYEQYF. V usage is TRBV5-1 and J usage is TRBJ2-7; 12 positions match TRBD2. The ends lost 2 bases at V and 4 bases at J; junction bases unmatched: 4. The germline V gene encodes CDR1 SGHRS and CDR2 YFSETQ. CDR3 length: 15 amino acids. Filled out from reference TRBV5-1 and TRBJ2-7, the complete variable domain reads KAGVTQTPRYLIKTRGQQVTLSCSPISGHRSVSWYQQTPGQGLQFLFEYFSETQRNKGNFPGRFSGRQFSNSRSEMNVSTLELGDSALYLCASSFLTSGRYEQYFGPGTRLTVT.

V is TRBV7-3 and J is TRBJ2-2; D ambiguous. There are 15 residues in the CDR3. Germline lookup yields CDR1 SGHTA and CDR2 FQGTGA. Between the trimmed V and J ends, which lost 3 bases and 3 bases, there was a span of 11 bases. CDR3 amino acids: CASSLASSHTGELFF. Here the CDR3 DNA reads TGTGCCAGCAGCTTGGCCTCCAGTCACACCGGGGAGCTGTTTTTT.

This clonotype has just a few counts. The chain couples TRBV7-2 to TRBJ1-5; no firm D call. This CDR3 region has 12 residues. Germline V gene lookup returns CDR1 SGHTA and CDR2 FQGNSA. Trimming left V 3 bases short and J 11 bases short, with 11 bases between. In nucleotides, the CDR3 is TGTGCCAGCAGCTTCCCGGAGAGCGCCCAGCATTTT. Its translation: CASSFPESAQHF.

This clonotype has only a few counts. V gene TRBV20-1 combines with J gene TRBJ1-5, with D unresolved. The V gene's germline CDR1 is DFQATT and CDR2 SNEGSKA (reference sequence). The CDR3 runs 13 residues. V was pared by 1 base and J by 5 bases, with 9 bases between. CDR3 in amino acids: CSARAQSHQPQHF. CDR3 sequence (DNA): TGCAGTGCTAGAGCCCAGTCGCATCAGCCCCAGCATTTT.

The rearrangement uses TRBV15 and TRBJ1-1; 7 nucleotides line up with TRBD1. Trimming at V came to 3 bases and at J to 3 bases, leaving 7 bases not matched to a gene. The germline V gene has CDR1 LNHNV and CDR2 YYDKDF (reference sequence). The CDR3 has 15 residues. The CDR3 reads CATSRTGYGDTEAFF. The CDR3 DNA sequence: TGTGCCACCAGCAGGACAGGGTACGGGGACACTGAAGCTTTCTTT. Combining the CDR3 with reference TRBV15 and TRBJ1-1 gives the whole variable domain DAMVIQNPRYQVTQFGKPVTLSCSQTLNHNVMYWYQQKSSQAPKLLFHYYDKDFNNEADTPDNFQSRRPNTSFCFLDIRSPGLGDTAMYLCATSRTGYGDTEAFFGQGTRLTVV.

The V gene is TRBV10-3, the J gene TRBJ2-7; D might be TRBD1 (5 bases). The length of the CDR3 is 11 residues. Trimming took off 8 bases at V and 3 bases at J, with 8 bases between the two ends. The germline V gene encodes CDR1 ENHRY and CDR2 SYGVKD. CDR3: CAIGAGYEQYF. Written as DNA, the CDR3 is TGTGCCATCGGGGCCGGCTACGAGCAGTACTTC.

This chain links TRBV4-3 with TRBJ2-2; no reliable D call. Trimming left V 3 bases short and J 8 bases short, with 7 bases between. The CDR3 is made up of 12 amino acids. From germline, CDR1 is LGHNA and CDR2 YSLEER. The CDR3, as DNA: TGCGCCAGCAGCCACCCCCCTGGGGAGCTGTTTTTT. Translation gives CASSHPPGELFF.

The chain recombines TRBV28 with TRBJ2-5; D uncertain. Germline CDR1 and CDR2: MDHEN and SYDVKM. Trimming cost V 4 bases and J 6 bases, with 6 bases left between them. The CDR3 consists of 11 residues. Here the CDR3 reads CASSYSKTQYF. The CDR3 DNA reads TGTGCCAGCAGTTATTCGAAGACCCAGTACTTC.